Shown below are 27 T cell receptor beta chains from a single sample sequenced in a study of blood T cell repertoires in COVID-19. Using immunoSEQ multiplex PCR, the repertoire was profiled, and TCRdb retains in-frame clones only, with some absent. The sample has around 290,000 clones; about nine tenths are singletons. The sample taken for sequencing was PBMCs or T cells enriched from blood (not recorded which). The receptors were gathered from a woman in her thirties or forties who had recovered from COVID-19.

DNA of the CDR3: TGTGCCAGCAGCGTTAGGGGACAGGGGAACACTGAAGCTTTCTTT. Residues: CASSVRGQGNTEAFF. The gene calls are TRBV2 and TRBJ1-1; 9 bases align to TRBD1. This CDR3 spans 15 amino acids. The trim removed 6 bases at V and 1 base at J, leaving 6 bases unmatched. Per the germline V gene, CDR1 is SNHLY and CDR2 is FYNNEI.

V and J are TRBV14 and TRBJ2-7; D call uncertain. Germline V gives CDR1 SGHDN, CDR2 FVKESK. The CDR3 covers 15 residues. The V end was cut by 0 bases, the J end by 3 bases, with 12 bases between. The CDR3 spells CASSQDLQDFYEQYF. Written as DNA, the CDR3 is TGTGCCAGCAGCCAAGATCTCCAGGATTTCTACGAGCAGTACTTC.

V and J are TRBV9 and TRBJ2-5; D is unclear. Deletions cut 0 bases from V and 2 bases from J, with 8 bases between. The CDR3 spans 14 residues. Germline-derived CDR1 and CDR2 are SGDLS and YYNGEE. CDR3: CASSVGPQQETQYF. The CDR3 DNA is TGTGCCAGCAGCGTAGGACCACAGCAAGAGACCCAGTACTTC.

The CDR3 sequence: CSVAGTAPGNTIYF. In nucleotides, the CDR3 is TGCAGCGTCGCCGGGACAGCCCCTGGAAACACCATATATTTT. The genes are TRBV29-1 and TRBJ1-3; 7 bases align to TRBD1. V trimming: 6 bases; J trimming: 2 bases; junction bases outside the gene matches: 7. The CDR3 consists of 14 residues. The germline gives CDR1 SQVTM, CDR2 ANQGSEA.

V gene TRBV29-1 combines with J gene TRBJ1-2, with TRBD1 identical over 7 bases. The length of the CDR3 is 13 residues. The V segment lost 7 bases and the J segment 8 bases; nucleotides outside the gene matches: 13. Germline CDR1 and CDR2: SQVTM and ANQGSEA. CDR3 nucleotides: TGCAGCGCAAATCGACAGGGCCAAGCAGGCTACACCTTC. Its translation: CSANRQGQAGYTF.

V gene TRBV27 combines with J gene TRBJ1-4; possibly TRBD1 for D (5 bases). CDR1 and CDR2 from the germline V gene are MNHEY and SMNVEV (reference sequence). CDR3 length: 16 amino acids. Trimming stripped 6 bases from V and 8 bases from J, with 22 bases between. CDR3 in DNA: TGTGCCAGCAGACCCTTCTATCGGGGAGGGGAGGAAAAACTGTTTTTT. It encodes CASRPFYRGGEEKLFF.

CDR3 protein: CASSLGLYNEQFF. The DNA of the CDR3 is TGTGCCAGCAGCTTGGGACTTTACAATGAGCAGTTCTTC. The chain couples TRBV5-8 to TRBJ2-1, with D unclear. There are 13 residues in the CDR3. V shed 0 bases and J shed 4 bases, with 5 bases lying between them. Germline CDR1 is SGHTS and CDR2 is YDEGEE.

The rearrangement joins TRBV27 to TRBJ1-5; 8 bases line up with TRBD1. CDR1 and CDR2 from the germline V gene are MNHEY and SMNVEV (reference sequence). The CDR3 has 17 residues. The trim removed 1 base at V and 3 bases at J, leaving 8 bases unmatched. The CDR3 region has the DNA TGTGCCAGCAGTTTATTTGGGACAGGCGGTCTCAATCAGCCCCAGCATTTT. As protein: CASSLFGTGGLNQPQHF.

V usage is TRBV30 and J usage is TRBJ1-5, with a tentative D call TRBD1 (5 bases). The CDR3 totals 13 residues. Germline CDR1 and CDR2: GTSNPN and SVGIG (reference sequence). V was shortened by 3 bases and J by 3 bases, with 9 bases between the two germline ends. The CDR3: CAWSAGFNQPQHF. The CDR3 DNA reads TGTGCCTGGAGCGCAGGGTTCAATCAGCCCCAGCATTTT.

This chain uses TRBV18 with TRBJ1-1; 9 positions agree with TRBD1. This CDR3 is built from 18 residues. With V trimmed by 1 base and J by 0 bases, 9 bases remained unmatched. Germline CDR1 reads KGHSH; CDR2 reads LQKENI. CDR3 nucleotides: TGTGCCAGCTCACCACAGGCTTTGACAGGGGGATTGAACACTGAAGCTTTCTTT. Translating it yields CASSPQALTGGLNTEAFF.

This chain uses TRBV6-6 with TRBJ2-7; the match to TRBD1 covers 9 bases. From germline, CDR1 is MNHNY and CDR2 SVGAGI (reference sequence). Trimming removed 6 bases from V and 2 bases from J; junction bases left unmatched: 2. The CDR3 extends over 13 amino acids. CDR3: CASSGTGPYEQYF. Written as DNA, the CDR3 is TGTGCCAGCAGCGGGACAGGGCCCTACGAGCAGTACTTC.

V usage is TRBV29-1 and J usage is TRBJ1-1, with 8 bases identical to TRBD1. The germline V gene encodes CDR1 SQVTM and CDR2 ANQGSEA. Germline trimming cut 7 bases from V and 2 bases from J; bases unmatched to any gene: 6. This CDR3 comprises 13 residues. The CDR3 DNA reads TGCAGCGCTCCGGACAGGGTAAACACTGAAGCTTTCTTT. It is translated as CSAPDRVNTEAFF.

In this sample, this clone turned up once. CDR3 residues: CASNSGDGAEAFF. CDR3 coding DNA: TGCGCCAGCAACTCGGGGGATGGGGCTGAAGCTTTCTTT. The J gene is TRBJ1-1, the V gene TRBV5-1; D possibly corresponds to TRBD1 (5 bases). The CDR3 has 13 residues. Trimming removed 6 bases from V and 6 bases from J, with 15 bases in between. The germline V gene encodes CDR1 SGHRS and CDR2 YFSETQ.

The rearrangement joins TRBV19 to TRBJ2-4; 8 bases are a match to TRBD1. The V and J ends lost 8 bases and 6 bases, in that order; junction bases with no gene match: 6. This CDR3 has 13 residues. The germline CDR1 and CDR2 sequences are LNHDA and SQIVND (reference sequence). The CDR3 DNA is TGTGCCAGTGGACCGGGACAGGTAAACATTCAGTACTTC. It is translated as CASGPGQVNIQYF.

In DNA form, the CDR3 reads TGCGCCAGCAGGTCCGGAACAGGGGGCGAATCCTACGAGCAGTACTTC. It codes for CASRSGTGGESYEQYF. The chain recombines TRBV5-1 with TRBJ2-7; 9 bases are a match to TRBD1. V trimming: 5 bases; J trimming: 1 base; junction bases outside the gene matches: 10. Germline CDR1 is SGHRS and CDR2 is YFSETQ. This CDR3 comprises 16 residues.

This clone appeared once. Other nucleotide sequences in the sample specify the same CDR3. V is TRBV3-1 (or the pseudogene TRBV3-2) and J is TRBJ2-5; D is uncertain. Trimming pared 0 bases from V and 4 bases from J, leaving 3 bases between. Germline V CDR1 and CDR2: LGHDT, YNNKEL (reference sequence). CDR3 length: 12 residues. The CDR3 is CASSQDRETQYF. The DNA of the CDR3 is TGTGCCAGCAGCCAAGATCGAGAGACCCAGTACTTC.

This clone occurred a few times. The gene calls are TRBV12-3 or TRBV12-4 and TRBJ2-5, with D possibly matching TRBD1 (7 bases). The V end was cut by 3 bases, the J end by 4 bases, with 9 bases between. This CDR3 has 13 residues. The CDR3 sequence: CASSLEGAETQYF. As DNA, the CDR3 is TGTGCCAGCAGTTTGGAGGGGGCAGAGACCCAGTACTTC.

This chain uses TRBV15 with TRBJ1-3; D is possibly TRBD1 (5 bases). V was clipped by 2 bases and J by 0 bases, with 14 bases between them. The germline gives CDR1 LNHNV, CDR2 YYDKDF (reference sequence). The CDR3 has 17 residues. This CDR3 reads CATSRSIGAHSGNTIYF. The DNA of the CDR3 is TGTGCCACCAGCAGAAGCATTGGGGCGCACTCTGGAAACACCATATATTTT.

This clone was found once. V gene TRBV9 combines with J gene TRBJ1-3; 11 bases match TRBD1. This CDR3 has 17 residues. Unmatched junction bases numbered 7, after V lost 4 bases and J lost 1 base. The germline V gene encodes CDR1 SGDLS and CDR2 YYNGEE. CDR3 amino acids: CASSPRDRGLSGNTIYF. CDR3 sequence (DNA): TGTGCCAGCAGCCCTAGGGACAGGGGGTTGTCTGGAAACACCATATATTTT. Together with reference TRBV9 and TRBJ1-3, the CDR3 gives the full variable domain: DSGVTQTPKHLITATGQRVTLRCSPRSGDLSVYWYQQSLDQGLQFLIQYYNGEERAKGNILERFSAQQFPDLHSELNLSSLELGDSALYFCASSPRDRGLSGNTIYFGEGSWLTVV.

This chain joins TRBV30 and TRBJ1-5; 8 bases match TRBD1. The germline CDR1 and CDR2 sequences are GTSNPN and SVGIG (reference sequence). V shed 2 bases and J 3 bases; nucleotides not matched to a gene: 6. This CDR3 is 15 amino acids long. The CDR3 region is CAWSIPGQVNQPQHF. CDR3 in DNA: TGTGCCTGGAGTATCCCGGGACAGGTCAATCAGCCCCAGCATTTT.

The chain carries TRBV5-6 and TRBJ1-1; perhaps TRBD1 as D (6 bases). CDR1 is SGHDT, CDR2 YYEEEE, per germline. The V and J ends lost 5 bases and 10 bases respectively, with 24 bases between them. The CDR3 consists of 15 residues. DNA for the CDR3: TGTGCCAGCAGATTATTCGGACAGATCGGTACCGGAGCTTTCTTT. Protein product: CASRLFGQIGTGAFF.

The genes are TRBV4-1 and TRBJ2-2; D is possibly TRBD2 (5 bases). The CDR3 has 14 amino acids. The germline V gene encodes CDR1 MGHRA and CDR2 YSYEKL. Trimming pared 1 base from V and 5 bases from J, leaving 8 bases between. CDR3 residues: CASSQAGLTGELFF. The DNA of the CDR3 is TGCGCCAGCAGCCAAGCGGGGTTAACCGGGGAGCTGTTTTTT.

The chain has TRBV19 and TRBJ1-2; a possible D gene is TRBD1 (6 bases). CDR3 length: 18 amino acids. Per germline, CDR1 LNHDA and CDR2 SQIVND (reference sequence). The germline V and J ends were trimmed by 3 bases and 5 bases, with 25 bases remaining between them. The CDR3 loop is CASSISAPRDGGLYGYTF. CDR3 bases: TGTGCCAGTAGTATTTCGGCACCCCGTGACGGGGGGCTGTATGGCTACACCTTC.

This clone was detected only once. The chain carries TRBV5-1 and TRBJ1-2; 7 nucleotides line up with TRBD1. V shed 0 bases, J shed 7 bases, and the junction held 6 bases outside the gene matches. The CDR3 has 14 amino acids. Germline-derived CDR1 and CDR2 are SGHRS and YFSETQ. The CDR3 loop reads CASSLDRGGSGYTF. Written as DNA, the CDR3 is TGCGCCAGCAGCTTGGACCGAGGGGGCTCTGGCTACACCTTC.

The J gene is TRBJ2-5, the V gene TRBV13; D unclear. Trimming removed 5 bases at V and 3 bases at J, with 10 bases between. CDR1 and CDR2 (germline): PRHDT, FYEKMQ (reference sequence). This CDR3 has 13 residues. The CDR3 DNA reads as TGTGCCAGCAGCCTGAAGCCCAAAGAGACCCAGTACTTC. It codes for CASSLKPKETQYF.

The chain joins TRBV7-2 to TRBJ2-5, with 10 nucleotides matching TRBD1. The CDR3 totals 16 residues. V trimming: 1 base; J trimming: 6 bases; junction bases outside the gene matches: 8. In germline, CDR1 is SGHTA, CDR2 FQGNSA. The CDR3 nucleotides are TGTGCCAGCAGCTTAGGTGGGACAGGGGCCTGGAAGACCCAGTACTTC. Amino acids: CASSLGGTGAWKTQYF.

The chain combines TRBV10-3 with TRBJ2-3, with 13 positions matching TRBD2. The trim removed 0 bases at V and 5 bases at J, leaving 17 bases unmatched. Germline V gene data show CDR1 as ENHRY and CDR2 as SYGVKD. The CDR3 runs to 21 residues. The CDR3 spells CAISESTQYLTSGRAKDTQYF. The CDR3 DNA is TGTGCCATCAGTGAGTCGACTCAATATCTAACTAGCGGGAGGGCCAAAGATACGCAGTATTTT.